This TCR beta chain derives from a study of blood T cell repertoires in COVID-19. For the study at large: COVID-19 samples, acute and convalescent, were from the United States, Italy and Spain. T cells, B-cell-depleted T cells, or PBMCs supplied cDNA or gDNA.

Original processing methods: Using reference gene primer amplification, nucleated cell counts were estimated. The assay was immunoSEQ multiplex PCR, and TCRdb's table has in-frame clones only and misses some. V and J calls and clone size are given by that table; D and trimming were obtained from the DNA. The repertoire includes about 480,000 clones, roughly nine tenths of them detected once, and 7.8% sits in the top ten. This CDR3 has 17 residues. The junction had 11 bases not matched to a gene; V was cut back by 1 base and J by 5 bases. Germline assignment: CDR1 LNHDA and CDR2 SQIVND (reference sequence). Patients at the Seattle site were enrolled during active infection and followed longitudinally.

The specimen sequenced was peripheral blood. The receptor was derived from a woman aged 45-65 years with COVID-19, enrolled during active disease. The chain couples TRBV19 to TRBJ2-3, with 8 bases matching TRBD1. CDR3 loop: CASSIGTRTGMRDTQYF. CDR3 coding DNA: TGTGCCAGTAGTATAGGAACAAGGACAGGGATGAGAGATACGCAGTATTTT.